The T cell receptor (beta chain) under discussion was sequenced for a study of metastatic and nonmetastatic thyroid tumors. At least ten counts were recorded for this clone. Ahead of thyroid surgery, no patient had received treatment of any kind. The germline V gene encodes CDR1 SGHDN and CDR2 FVKESK. V was pared by 1 base and J by 2 bases, with 4 bases between. CDR3 length: 13 residues. TCRdb used MiXCR to call clones anew from the PCR reads. The sample includes some 28,000 clones, more than 20% of them seen just once. This receptor was identified in a female donor with papillary thyroid cancer or a benign thyroid nodule (not recorded which). Some clones in this sample may be carry-over from other donors' samples. The chain joins TRBV14 to TRBJ2-3; D gene unclear. The sequenced material came from blood. The CDR3 DNA reads TGTGCCAGCAGCCAAGCGGACACAGATACGCAGTATTTT. The encoded protein is CASSQADTDTQYF. Full variable domain (outside the CDR3, taken from reference TRBV14 and TRBJ2-3): EAGVTQFPSHSVIEKGQTVTLRCDPISGHDNLYWYRRVMGKEIKFLLHFVKESKQDESGMPNNRFLAERTGGTYSTLKVQPAELEDSGVYFCASSQADTDTQYFGPGTRLTVL.